The sequence of this TCR beta chain was determined in a study of T cell repertoires in cytomegalovirus infection. Study details: Public TCR beta signatures marked donors with CMV infection and the matching HLA. General study points: The ex vivo response showed dominance by HLA-C-restricted CMV-specific TCR beta clonotypes.

TCRdb reprocessed the reads with MiXCR, giving one entry per CDR3 protein. The data hold roughly 150,000 distinct CDR3 sequences, with more than 30% observed a single time. A few counts support this clonotype. The antigen remains undetermined. The CDR3 contains 12 residues. Germline CDR1 reads KGHDR; CDR2 reads SFDVKD. The ends were cut back, 0 bases at V and 5 bases at J, with 3 bases in the middle. The TCR originated in a human donor in good health (CMV status not recorded). Some clones in this sample may be carry-over from other donors' samples. Specimen: CD8+ T cells from cultured PBMCs, collected from culture after CMV antigen stimulation. The rearrangement links TRBV24-1 to TRBJ2-5; unclear D gene. The CDR3 DNA follows: TGTGCCACCAGTGATTTGATGGAGACCCAGTACTTC. Its translation: CATSDLMETQYF.